Below, one T cell receptor (beta chain) is given with its context. Its matching antigen is unknown. The sample belongs to a study of post-analysis software for immune sequencing data. About the research overall: The disease courses spanned relapsing-remitting, secondary progressive and progressive-relapsing forms of multiple sclerosis.

The CDR3 spans 12 residues. Germline V CDR1 and CDR2: SQVTM, ANQGSEA. V was trimmed by 4 bases and J by 6 bases, leaving 12 bases between them. Study results and caveats: About 5 TRBV segments appeared more often in patients than in controls, and TRBV5-6, TRBV5-1 and TRBV20-1 were among these. Patients with multiple sclerosis recorded significantly lower normalized Chao1 diversity than controls, the study found.

TCR beta cDNA libraries included unique molecular identifiers. TCRdb independently ran MiXCR on the PCR reads; one entry per CDR3 protein. The table has about 460,000 distinct CDR3 sequences, around 40% seen once. V usage is TRBV29-1 and J usage is TRBJ1-2; D perhaps matches TRBD1 (5 bases). The source of this sequence is a girl aged 10 to 17 with multiple sclerosis. Sequenced input: blood. The chain's CDR3 is CSVVGQGNGYTF. CDR3 coding DNA: TGCAGCGTTGTTGGGCAGGGCAATGGCTACACCTTC.